The clone carrying this TCR beta chain was detected a few times. This sample was included in a study of T cells in Graves' hyperthyroidism and ophthalmopathy. Patients aged 18 to 65 had newly diagnosed hyperthyroidism that had lasted under 2 months. TCR beta CDR3 region amplification was performed from RNA transcripts. RT-PCR in the first round (using the HTBI primer set) targeted the TCR CDR3. TCRdb re-analysed the multiplex PCR reads in MiXCR, keeping a single row per CDR3 protein. This table holds about 540,000 distinct CDR3 sequences, about 45% found once. Germline V lookup: CDR1 SNHLY, CDR2 FYNNEI. The CDR3 extends over 17 amino acids. The V gene end was trimmed by 8 bases and the J gene end by 0 bases; junction bases not matched to a gene: 7.

The TCR comes from a woman aged 18-29 years with Graves' hyperthyroidism. The J gene is TRBJ2-1, the V gene TRBV2; 13 bases agree with TRBD2. Sample: peripheral blood or thyroid tissue (not recorded which). As DNA, the CDR3 is TGTGCCAGCTGGGGGACTAGCGGGACCAGCTCCTACAATGAGCAGTTCTTC. This encodes CASWGTSGTSSYNEQFF.